One and the same sample provided the 25 T cell receptor beta chains below, sequenced in a study of blood T cell repertoires in COVID-19 (dated by TCRdb to the early 2020s). The protocol used for the library was the immunoSEQ multiplex PCR assay. This immuneACCESS table, as held by TCRdb, lists in-frame sequences with V and J called but not all clones. Of the missing ones, under half trace to an unresolved V gene in checked studies; the others have no known cause. In all, the sample holds roughly 37,000 clones, and roughly 78% of those were seen once. The biggest ten clones account for about 35% of the sample. Sequenced sample: peripheral blood. The receptors were sampled from a man aged 60 to 69 with acute or convalescent COVID-19.

The genes are TRBV25-1 and TRBJ2-7; weak D call: TRBD1 (7 bases). Germline CDR1 is MGHDK and CDR2 is SYGVNS. This CDR3 has 14 residues. The V end was cut by 5 bases, the J end by 6 bases, with 17 bases between. This chain's CDR3 is CASSPSAGGSEQYF. The CDR3 DNA sequence: TGTGCCAGCAGTCCATCGGCAGGGGGGAGCGAGCAGTACTTC.

The chain has TRBV6-5 and TRBJ2-7; TRBD1 matches at 9 bases. The germline gives CDR1 MNHEY, CDR2 SVGAGI. The CDR3 runs to 14 residues. Trimming cost V 10 bases and J 2 bases; bases outside gene matches: 9. This CDR3 is CAIIRDRVTYEQYF. CDR3 sequence (DNA): TGTGCCATAATCCGGGACAGGGTAACCTACGAGCAGTACTTC.

The rearrangement links TRBV5-1 to TRBJ2-2, with D perhaps TRBD2 (6 bases). Per germline, CDR1 SGHRS and CDR2 YFSETQ. Trimming cost V 3 bases and J 4 bases, with 16 bases left between them. The CDR3 consists of 16 residues. This CDR3 reads CASSSREGVVTGELFF. CDR3 nucleotides: TGCGCCAGCAGCTCGCGGGAAGGGGTGGTCACCGGGGAGCTGTTTTTT.

The chain is built from TRBV30 and TRBJ1-2; the D is unclear. The V gene's germline CDR1 is GTSNPN and CDR2 SVGIG (reference sequence). Trimming removed 0 bases from V and 4 bases from J, with 6 bases in between. This CDR3 is built from 12 residues. This chain's CDR3 is CAWSVGFYGYTF. CDR3 bases: TGTGCCTGGAGTGTTGGCTTCTATGGCTACACCTTC. Together with reference TRBV30 and TRBJ1-2, the CDR3 gives the full variable domain: SQTIHQWPATLVQPVGSPLSLECTVEGTSNPNLYWYRQAAGRGLQLLFYSVGIGQISSEVPQNLSASRPQDRQFILSSKKLLLSDSGFYLCAWSVGFYGYTFGSGTRLTVV.

The chain is built from TRBV5-5 and TRBJ1-3; the match to TRBD1 covers 9 bases. The V and J ends lost 2 bases and 4 bases, in that order; junction bases with no gene match: 4. The CDR3 is made up of 15 amino acids. Germline CDR1 SGHKS, CDR2 YYEKEE (reference sequence). The CDR3 region is CASSFGQGYGNTIYF. The CDR3 DNA reads TGTGCCAGCAGCTTTGGACAGGGGTACGGAAACACCATATATTTT. The whole variable domain, filled in from reference TRBV5-5 and TRBJ1-3, reads DAGVTQSPTHLIKTRGQQVTLRCSPISGHKSVSWYQQVLGQGPQFIFQYYEKEERGRGNFPDRFSARQFPNYSSELNVNALLLGDSALYLCASSFGQGYGNTIYFGEGSWLTVV.

The chain joins TRBV28 to TRBJ1-3, with D tentatively TRBD1 (5 bases). Trimming cost V 1 base and J 8 bases, with 12 bases left between them. CDR3 length: 14 amino acids. CDR1 MDHEN and CDR2 SYDVKM come from the germline V gene. CDR3 sequence: CASSLSGLGDTIYF. DNA for the CDR3: TGTGCCAGCAGTTTATCAGGGCTAGGGGACACCATATATTTT.

J is TRBJ1-2 and V is TRBV7-2; 8 positions agree with TRBD1. Germline lookup yields CDR1 SGHTA and CDR2 FQGNSA. CDR3 length: 14 amino acids. Unmatched junction bases numbered 6, after V lost 2 bases and J lost 7 bases. CDR3 bases: TGTGCCAGCAGCTTATACAGGACAGGGATTGGCTACACCTTC. Residues: CASSLYRTGIGYTF.

CDR3 protein: CASSQDLRFWETQYF. The DNA of the CDR3 is TGTGCCAGCAGCCAAGATCTACGGTTCTGGGAGACCCAGTACTTC. The chain recombines TRBV4-2 with TRBJ2-5; no firm D call. Germline V lookup: CDR1 LGHNA, CDR2 YNFKEQ. The CDR3 is made up of 15 amino acids. V dropped 0 bases and J dropped 5 bases, with 13 bases sitting between them.

J is TRBJ2-1 and V is TRBV30; a weak D match, TRBD1 (5 bases). CDR3 length: 12 amino acids. Trimming removed 7 bases from V and 0 bases from J, with 7 bases in between. Germline assignment: CDR1 GTSNPN and CDR2 SVGIG (reference sequence). The CDR3 here is CAFTGSYNEQFF. The CDR3, as DNA: TGTGCCTTCACAGGCTCCTACAATGAGCAGTTCTTC.

The chain recombines TRBV20-1 with TRBJ2-3; no definite D call. In germline, CDR1 is DFQATT, CDR2 SNEGSKA (reference sequence). Between the trimmed V and J ends, which lost 8 bases and 5 bases, there was a span of 8 bases. The length of the CDR3 is 10 residues. The CDR3 region is CSPQKDTQYF. CDR3 coding DNA: TGCAGTCCGCAGAAAGATACGCAGTATTTT.

The chain recombines TRBV14 with TRBJ2-5, with D possibly matching TRBD1 (6 bases). In germline, CDR1 is SGHDN, CDR2 FVKESK. The CDR3 has 13 amino acids. V lost 2 bases and J lost 5, with 9 bases in between. CDR3 loop: CASSQTGPETQYF. The CDR3 nucleotides read TGTGCCAGCAGCCAAACAGGGCCCGAGACCCAGTACTTC.

A few counts support this clone. The chain employs TRBV3-1 (or the pseudogene TRBV3-2) and TRBJ2-7; 12 nucleotides match TRBD1. The J segment lost 2 bases and the V segment lost 1 base, leaving 0 bases of the junction unmatched. This CDR3 is built from 15 residues. Germline assignment: CDR1 LGHDT and CDR2 YNNKEL (reference sequence). Here the CDR3 DNA reads TGTGCCAGCAGCCAAGGGGACAGGGGGCCCTACGAGCAGTACTTC. This codes for CASSQGDRGPYEQYF.

The gene calls are TRBV5-1 and TRBJ2-1, with 7 nucleotides matching TRBD2. CDR3 length equals 16 residues. V was pared by 4 bases and J by 10 bases, with 17 bases of the junction left unmatched. CDR1 is SGHRS, CDR2 YFSETQ, per germline. The CDR3, as DNA: TGCGCCAGCAGCCCCGGGGCGGGAGCCTACAGCGGCGAGCAGTTCTTC. It translates to CASSPGAGAYSGEQFF.

A word on this clone: This specimen includes other DNA sequences encoding the same CDR3. The J gene is TRBJ2-1, the V gene TRBV27, with 10 bases aligning to TRBD2. This CDR3 is built from 14 residues. The germline gives CDR1 MNHEY, CDR2 SMNVEV (reference sequence). V was pared by 7 bases and J by 0 bases, with 0 bases of the junction left unmatched. The CDR3 region is CASTSGSSYNEQFF. The CDR3 DNA reads as TGTGCCAGCACTAGCGGGAGCTCCTACAATGAGCAGTTCTTC.

The V and J genes are TRBV4-3 and TRBJ2-7; tentatively, D is TRBD2 (6 bases). This CDR3 is built from 15 residues. V was cut by 0 bases and J by 7 bases, with 16 bases left in between. The germline gives CDR1 LGHNA, CDR2 YSLEER. The CDR3 loop is CASSQDWDGSEEQYF. CDR3 nucleotides: TGCGCCAGCAGCCAAGATTGGGACGGGAGTGAGGAGCAGTACTTC.

The chain links TRBV19 to TRBJ1-1; a weak D match, TRBD1 (5 bases). V was cut by 7 bases and J by 5 bases, with 23 bases left in between. The CDR3 is made up of 16 amino acids. Germline V gene data show CDR1 as LNHDA and CDR2 as SQIVND (reference sequence). Written as DNA, the CDR3 is TGTGCCAGTACCTCCGGGGGAGAAGTCTACGGGACTGAAGCTTTCTTT. Translating it yields CASTSGGEVYGTEAFF.

The chain's CDR3 is CASSRQEYYEQYF. DNA of the CDR3: TGTGCCAGCAGCCGACAGGAATACTACGAGCAGTACTTC. The chain combines TRBV6-5 with TRBJ2-7, with a possible D match to TRBD1 (6 bases). V was shortened by 6 bases and J by 3 bases, with 12 bases between the two germline ends. The germline V gene encodes CDR1 MNHEY and CDR2 SVGAGI. This CDR3 spans 13 amino acids.

V is TRBV7-8 and J is TRBJ2-2, with 7 bases aligning to TRBD1. The germline gives CDR1 SGHVS, CDR2 FQNEAQ. CDR3 length: 17 residues. Trimming took 5 bases from V and 5 from J; bases not matched to a gene: 14. The DNA of the CDR3 is TGTGCCAGCAGCCGAGTTACAGGGGACGTGTGGACCGGGGAGCTGTTTTTT. Translation: CASSRVTGDVWTGELFF. Drawing the rest from reference TRBV7-8 and TRBJ2-2, the complete variable domain is GAGVSQSPRYKVAKRGQDVALRCDPISGHVSLFWYQQALGQGPEFLTYFQNEAQLDKSGLPSDRFFAERPEGSVSTLKIQRTQQEDSAVYLCASSRVTGDVWTGELFFGEGSRLTVL.

This sequence joins TRBV4-1 and TRBJ2-5, with D unclear. The germline V and J ends were trimmed by 1 base and 3 bases, with 6 bases remaining between them. Per germline, CDR1 MGHRA and CDR2 YSYEKL. The CDR3 loop spans 13 amino acids. For the CDR3, the DNA is TGCGCCAGCAGCCAAGGTAGAAAAGAGACCCAGTACTTC. Protein sequence: CASSQGRKETQYF.

CDR3 in DNA: TGCGCCAGCAGCCGGACTAGCGGCACAGATACGCAGTATTTT. This gives the protein CASSRTSGTDTQYF. V is TRBV5-1 and J is TRBJ2-3, with 9 bases lining up with TRBD2. In germline, CDR1 is SGHRS, CDR2 YFSETQ. CDR3 length equals 14 residues. V dropped 4 bases and J dropped 1; count of bases not matched to a gene: 1. Full variable domain (rest looked up from reference TRBV5-1 and TRBJ2-3): KAGVTQTPRYLIKTRGQQVTLSCSPISGHRSVSWYQQTPGQGLQFLFEYFSETQRNKGNFPGRFSGRQFSNSRSEMNVSTLELGDSALYLCASSRTSGTDTQYFGPGTRLTVL.

The J gene is TRBJ1-5, the V gene TRBV27; D is unclear. The CDR3 consists of 12 residues. Germline V lookup: CDR1 MNHEY, CDR2 SMNVEV (reference sequence). V was shortened by 10 bases and J by 0 bases, with 7 bases between the two germline ends. In DNA, the CDR3 is TGTGCCACAGGATATAGCAATCAGCCCCAGCATTTT. Translating it yields CATGYSNQPQHF.

This clone has more than one count but fewer than ten. This chain links TRBV6-6 with TRBJ2-7; unclear D gene. Trimming pared 2 bases from V and 5 bases from J, leaving 10 bases between. This CDR3 has 13 amino acids. Germline V gives CDR1 MNHNY, CDR2 SVGAGI (reference sequence). For the CDR3, the DNA is TGTGCCAGCAGTTACGGGCCACGCGACGAGCAGTACTTC. Protein sequence: CASSYGPRDEQYF.

DNA for the CDR3: TGTGCCAGCGCCGGGACAGACTCTACTGAAGCTTTCTTT. Its protein product is CASAGTDSTEAFF. The chain has TRBV28 and TRBJ1-1, with 7 nucleotides matching TRBD1. The germline CDR1 and CDR2 sequences are MDHEN and SYDVKM. The V gene end was trimmed by 8 bases and the J gene end by 5 bases; junction bases not matched to a gene: 8. The CDR3 totals 13 residues.

The sample holds one count of this clone. V gene TRBV28 combines with J gene TRBJ2-3; D may be TRBD2 (5 bases). Trimming removed 5 bases from V and 2 bases from J, with 14 bases in between. The CDR3 contains 15 residues. CDR1 is MDHEN and CDR2 is SYDVKM in the germline V gene. CDR3 sequence (DNA): TGTGCCAGCAGTCCCCCGAGCGGACTCACAGATACGCAGTATTTT. It specifies CASSPPSGLTDTQYF.

This chain uses TRBV6-5 with TRBJ2-7, with TRBD2 identical over 9 bases. V lost 6 bases, J lost 4 bases, and 7 bases stayed unmatched. The CDR3 loop spans 14 amino acids. Germline loops: CDR1 MNHEY, CDR2 SVGAGI. CDR3 bases: TGTGCCAGCAGCACCTTAGCGGGAGTTTACGAGCAGTACTTC. Translating it yields CASSTLAGVYEQYF.